Reported below is one T cell receptor beta chain. This sample was included in a study of blood T cell repertoires in COVID-19. Data came from immunoSEQ multiplex PCR; TCRdb stores just in-frame clones and leaves some out. The repertoire holds 150,000 to 200,000 clones, about four fifths seen once, with around 12% in the top ten. The specimen was PBMCs or T cells enriched from blood (not recorded which). The sequence derives from a man in his forties or fifties who had recovered from COVID-19.

The CDR3 nucleotides are TGTGCCAGCAGTCCTTTAACTAGCGGGTGGTACTTC. Protein product: CASSPLTSGWYF. The V gene is TRBV3-1 (or the pseudogene TRBV3-2), the J gene TRBJ2-5; 9 bases match TRBD2. The CDR3 totals 12 residues. The V gene end was trimmed by 6 bases and the J gene end by 13 bases; junction bases not matched to a gene: 9. CDR1 LGHDT and CDR2 YNNKEL come from the germline V gene (reference sequence).